A single sample gave rise to the 31 T cell receptor beta chains below, sequenced in a study of tumor and adjacent non-tumor tissue in lung cancer. Three rounds of nested PCR, following a modified ARM-PCR protocol, produced the TCRbeta library. One entry per CDR3 protein results from TCRdb running MiXCR on the multiplex PCR reads. The sample includes about 67,000 distinct CDR3 sequences, around 82% seen only once; the top ten take under 45%. No cell sorting was done before RNA was extracted from the tissue. More than 3 cm separated this lung sample from the edge of the tumor. The source material was distant non-tumor lung tissue. These receptors all stem from a man aged 55 to 70 with non-small cell lung cancer.

The chain links TRBV29-1 to TRBJ1-2; D call uncertain. Trimming stripped 6 bases from V and 2 bases from J, with 16 bases between. This CDR3 has 14 amino acids. Per germline, CDR1 SQVTM and CDR2 ANQGSEA. The CDR3 reads CSVMTMTGNYGYTF. The DNA for the CDR3 is TGCAGCGTGATGACAATGACCGGGAACTATGGCTACACCTTC.

To note about this clonotype: The junction departs from germline at one end; a sequencing error may be responsible. This rearrangement joins TRBV25-1 to TRBJ1-6; perhaps TRBD1 as D (5 bases). The CDR3 extends over 17 amino acids. Germline V lookup: CDR1 MGHDK, CDR2 SYGVNS. CDR3 bases: TGTGCCAGCAGTGAATTGACAAGGGGCTCCTATAATTCACTCCTCCACTTT. Protein: CASSELTRGSYNSLLHF.

This clonotype came up many times. The chain couples TRBV28 to TRBJ2-7; D gene unclear. The V and J ends lost 5 bases and 3 bases respectively, with 8 bases between them. Germline V gives CDR1 MDHEN, CDR2 SYDVKM. This CDR3 contains 12 residues. The CDR3 DNA sequence: TGTGCCAGCAGTCTGGATGGCTACGAGCAGTACTTC. The encoded protein is CASSLDGYEQYF.

The J gene is TRBJ2-6, the V gene TRBV6-1, with D possibly matching TRBD1 (5 bases). Germline V lookup: CDR1 MNHNS, CDR2 SASEGT. The CDR3 runs to 14 residues. CDR3 protein: CVSSDSSGANVLTF. The DNA for the CDR3 is TGTGTCAGTAGTGACAGCTCTGGGGCCAACGTCCTGACTTTC.

A note on this clonotype: The junction shows a germline mismatch at one end, possibly a read error. V gene TRBV11-1 combines with J gene TRBJ2-1; D is possibly TRBD2 (5 bases). The CDR3 runs to 13 residues. Per the germline V gene, CDR1 is SGHAT and CDR2 is FQDESV (reference sequence). The CDR3 region has the DNA TGTGTCAGCAGTGGAGGTTACGGCAATGAGCAGTTCTTC. Its protein is CVSSGGYGNEQFF.

The chain couples TRBV2 to TRBJ2-7; possibly TRBD1 or TRBD2 for D (5 bases each). In germline, CDR1 is SNHLY, CDR2 FYNNEI. This CDR3 comprises 11 residues. Trimming shortened V by 8 bases and J by 6 bases, and 11 bases separated the two germline ends. The CDR3 DNA is TGTGCCAGCGAGGGGTCCCTCGAGCAGTACTTC. Protein: CASEGSLEQYF.

Details on this clonotype: This likely comes from a read error, as the CDR3 has no conserved phenylalanine or tryptophan at its end. The chain is built from TRBV5-4 and TRBJ2-1; weak D call: TRBD2 (5 bases). The CDR3 runs 14 residues. Germline lookup yields CDR1 SGHNT and CDR2 YYREEE (reference sequence). The V and J ends lost 5 bases and 4 bases respectively, with 13 bases between them. The CDR3 DNA is TGTGCCAGCAGGAGGGCTGGGTCATACAATGAGCAGTTCTTA. Translated, it gives CASRRAGSYNEQFL.

This clonotype appeared a single time. The chain joins TRBV6-2 or TRBV6-3 to TRBJ1-5; TRBD1 aligns across 7 bases. V lost 7 bases and J lost 13; bases outside the gene matches: 19. CDR3 size: 15 residues. Germline CDR1 and CDR2: MNHEY and SVGEGT. CDR3 loop: CASKSTGEGDQTQHF. CDR3 sequence (DNA): TGTGCCAGCAAATCTACAGGGGAAGGGGATCAGACTCAGCATTTT.

Of note for this clonotype: A much larger clone differs from this one at a single base, so this may be a read error. The chain couples TRBV20-1 to TRBJ1-5, with 7 bases lining up with TRBD1. Germline V gene data show CDR1 as DFQATT and CDR2 as SNEGSKA (reference sequence). This CDR3 region has 17 residues. DNA of the CDR3: TGCAGTGCTACGCGACGACAGGGCCCCTATAGCAATCAGTCCCAGCATTTT. Its translation: CSATRRQGPYSNQSQHF.

The V call is TRBV29-1, the J call TRBJ2-2, with 10 nucleotides matching TRBD1. CDR3 length: 13 amino acids. V shed 6 bases, J shed 9 bases, and the junction held 7 bases outside the gene matches. The germline gives CDR1 SQVTM, CDR2 ANQGSEA. The CDR3 here is CSVGTGAGWELFF. In DNA form, the CDR3 reads TGCAGCGTCGGGACAGGGGCTGGCTGGGAGCTGTTTTTT.

In regard to this clonotype: A much larger clone lies a single base off, so this may be a read error. The chain joins TRBV11-2 to TRBJ2-1; no clear D. CDR1 and CDR2 (germline): SGHAT, FQNNGV. The CDR3 is 11 amino acids. The germline V and J ends were trimmed by 5 bases and 8 bases, with 7 bases remaining between them. CDR3 amino acids: CASSIYDEQFF. The CDR3 nucleotides read TGTGCCAGCAGCATCTATGATGAGCAGTTCTTC. The whole variable domain, filled in from reference TRBV11-2 and TRBJ2-1, reads EAGVAQSPRYKIIEKRQSVAFWCNPISGHATLYWYQQILGQGPKLLIQFQNNGVVDDSQLPKDRFSAERLKGVDSTLKIQPAKLEDSAVYLCASSIYDEQFFGPGTRLTVL.

The gene calls are TRBV11-3 and TRBJ2-7; 9 bases agree with TRBD1. This CDR3 spans 15 amino acids. The germline CDR1 and CDR2 sequences are SGHNT and YENEEA. The CDR3 DNA sequence: TGTGTTAGCAGCCCCCCGGTACAGGGGGCTCGGGAGCAGTACTTC. Encoded protein: CVSSPPVQGAREQYF.

About this clonotype itself: A junction boundary mismatches the germline segment, possibly from a read error. J is TRBJ2-7 and V is TRBV24-1; 9 nucleotides align to TRBD1. The germline V gene encodes CDR1 KGHDR and CDR2 SFDVKD. This CDR3 has 13 residues. The CDR3 is CATSRGQGYGQYF. The CDR3 nucleotides read TGTGCCACCAGTAGGGGACAGGGCTACGGGCAGTACTTC.

Comment on this clonotype: At one boundary the junction diverges from the germline segment, which might be a read error. This chain uses TRBV11-2 with TRBJ2-3; 13 bases are shared with TRBD2. Germline CDR1 and CDR2: SGHAT and FQNNGV. The CDR3 has 17 amino acids. The CDR3, as DNA: TGTGCCAGCAGGCGCACCCGGACTAGCGGGAGTACAGATGCGCAGTATTTT. It translates to CASRRTRTSGSTDAQYF.

This clonotype was found many times. The chain recombines TRBV7-9 with TRBJ2-7; 7 bases agree with TRBD2. This CDR3 contains 14 residues. The V gene end was trimmed by 7 bases and the J gene end by 2 bases; junction bases not matched to a gene: 8. Looked up from germline, CDR1 is SEHNR and CDR2 is FQNEAQ (reference sequence). The chain's CDR3 is CASTSGTTAYEQYF. The DNA for the CDR3 is TGTGCCAGCACCTCGGGGACTACCGCCTACGAGCAGTACTTC.

Comment on this clonotype: A read error may account for a junction end that differs from germline. The rearrangement links TRBV11-1 to TRBJ2-1; D is ambiguous. The CDR3 loop spans 15 amino acids. Germline CDR1 and CDR2: SGHAT and FQDESV (reference sequence). CDR3 nucleotide sequence: TGCGCCAGCAGCCTCAACGGTAGCTCCTACAATGAGCAGTTCTTC. Its protein is CASSLNGSSYNEQFF.

On this clonotype: This may be a read error, as it is one base from a much larger clone. The chain recombines TRBV7-8 with TRBJ2-5; tentative D call: TRBD2 (6 bases). This CDR3 comprises 14 residues. Germline loops: CDR1 SGHVS, CDR2 FQNEAQ. V lost 0 bases, J lost 5 bases, and 10 bases lay in between. The DNA of the CDR3 is TGTGCCAGCAGCTTAGCCGGGAGTTGTGAGACCCAGTACTTC. Translation: CASSLAGSCETQYF.

This chain joins TRBV7-9 and TRBJ2-1, with 11 bases lining up with TRBD2. This CDR3 region has 16 residues. With V trimmed by 6 bases and J by 6 bases, 10 bases remained unmatched. Germline CDR1 and CDR2: SEHNR and FQNEAQ (reference sequence). CDR3 DNA: TGTGCCAGCAGAGTTCCCGGGACTAGCGGCTTCAATGAGCAGTTCTTC. This encodes CASRVPGTSGFNEQFF.

As to this clonotype: A much larger clone is a single base away; this may be a read error. The chain links TRBV25-1 to TRBJ2-5; D uncertain. From germline, CDR1 is MGHDK and CDR2 SYGVNS. CDR3 length: 14 amino acids. CDR3 residues: CASIESGKAETQYF. Written as DNA, the CDR3 is TGTGCCAGCATTGAATCTGGGAAGGCAGAGACCCAGTACTTC.

This clonotype appeared many times. In DNA form, the CDR3 reads TGTGCCAGCAGTTTAGGAGTGGTCGCTTTCTTT. This translates into CASSLGVVAFF. V is TRBV12-3 or TRBV12-4 and J is TRBJ1-1, with D unclear. V was trimmed by 1 base and J by 11 bases, leaving 8 bases between them. The CDR3 is made up of 11 amino acids.

This clonotype appeared a single time. The chain recombines TRBV12-3 or TRBV12-4 with TRBJ2-7, with TRBD2 matching 11 bases. Unmatched junction bases numbered 7, after V lost 3 bases and J lost 6 bases. CDR3 length: 15 amino acids. The CDR3 DNA sequence: TGTGCCAGCAGTTTTAGCGGGAGGGCCCGAGGCGAGCAGTACTTC. It specifies CASSFSGRARGEQYF.

A note on this clonotype: The junction departs from the called germline gene at one end, perhaps through a read error. V and J are TRBV29-1 and TRBJ2-1; no firm D call. Germline CDR1 and CDR2: SQVTM and ANQGSEA. This CDR3 is 13 amino acids long. The CDR3 DNA follows: TGCAGCGATGAAGTTTGGAAATCTAATGAGCAGTTCTTT. This gives the protein CSDEVWKSNEQFF.

About this clonotype itself: A read error is likely, as this CDR3 ends without the conserved phenylalanine or tryptophan. The gene calls are TRBV7-8 and TRBJ2-2; 7 bases align to TRBD1. Germline V gives CDR1 SGHVS, CDR2 FQNEAQ. The CDR3 contains 15 residues. Here the CDR3 DNA reads TGTGCCAACAGCTTAGACAGGGTCGACACCGGGGAGCTGTTTCAT. This encodes CANSLDRVDTGELFH.

V gene TRBV11-1 combines with J gene TRBJ2-1; D gene uncertain. Trimming cost V 7 bases and J 5 bases, with 18 bases left between them. Germline lookup yields CDR1 SGHAT and CDR2 FQDESV (reference sequence). This CDR3 region has 15 residues. CDR3 in amino acids: CASNHARLLDNEQFF. CDR3 coding DNA: TGTGCCAGCAACCACGCAAGGTTGTTGGACAATGAGCAGTTCTTC.

Remarks on this clonotype: One junction end does not reproduce the germline sequence, and a read error may be involved. V gene TRBV2 combines with J gene TRBJ2-3; the D is unclear. Germline CDR1 and CDR2: SNHLY and FYNNEI. This CDR3 comprises 13 residues. CDR3 nucleotides: TGTGCCAGCAGTGAATATAGAGCAGATACGCGGTATTTT. Its protein is CASSEYRADTRYF.

This clonotype was picked up a small number of times. It may be a read error: a sequence one base away is much more abundant. The CDR3 region is CASSSRGQAEDEKLFF. The DNA of the CDR3 is TGTGCCAGCAGCTCGAGGGGACAGGCCGAGGATGAAAAACTGTTTTTT. The V call is TRBV5-4, the J call TRBJ1-4, with 8 bases fitting TRBD1. Looked up from germline, CDR1 is SGHNT and CDR2 is YYREEE (reference sequence). The CDR3 consists of 16 residues. J gave up 6 bases and V 3 bases, and 10 bases lay outside the gene matches.

Of note for this clonotype: An end of the junction does not agree with germline; a read error may underlie this. This chain joins TRBV14 and TRBJ2-1, with 12 bases that match TRBD2. The CDR3 is 17 amino acids. In germline, CDR1 is SGHDN, CDR2 FVKESK. CDR3 residues: CTSRASGGAVSYNEQFF. DNA of the CDR3: TGTACCAGCAGGGCTAGCGGGGGGGCCGTGTCCTACAATGAGCAGTTCTTC.

To note about this clonotype: The CDR3 carries no conserved terminal phenylalanine or tryptophan, so it likely arises from a read error. The genes are TRBV5-1 and TRBJ2-3, with TRBD2 matching over 7 bases. After removal of 4 bases from V and 4 bases from J, the junction contained 6 bases not matched to a gene. From germline, CDR1 is SGHRS and CDR2 YFSETQ. The CDR3 has 14 amino acids. The CDR3 reads CASSMGGSPDTQYL. The CDR3 bases are TGCGCCAGCAGCATGGGCGGGAGCCCAGATACGCAGTATCTT.

In regard to this clonotype: As the CDR3 is not closed by the conserved phenylalanine or tryptophan, this likely results from a read error. The chain couples TRBV6-5 to TRBJ2-4; tentatively, D is TRBD1 or TRBD2 (5 bases each). Germline loops: CDR1 MNHEY, CDR2 SVGAGI. The CDR3 contains 15 residues. CDR3: CTSSYNQGSGNIQYV. The CDR3 nucleotides read TGTACCAGCAGTTACAACCAGGGTTCGGGGAACATTCAGTACGTC.

This clonotype turned up a few times. At one end the junction does not follow the germline gene, possibly because of a read error. This chain joins TRBV4-2 and TRBJ2-3, with D possibly being TRBD2 (5 bases). This CDR3 contains 16 residues. CDR1 is LGHNA and CDR2 is YNFKEQ in the germline V gene. The CDR3 loop is CVSSQGDTSGTDTQYF. CDR3 DNA sequence: TGTGTCAGCAGCCAAGGAGACACTAGTGGCACAGATACGCAGTATTTT.

The chain recombines TRBV12-3 or TRBV12-4 with TRBJ2-1, with D possibly being TRBD2 (6 bases). The V end lost 9 bases, the J end lost 5 bases, and 17 bases lay between the germline ends. The CDR3 extends over 14 amino acids. The CDR3 DNA follows: TGTGCCAGTCTCCCTCTGCGGGACCACAATGAGCAGTTCTTC. This codes for CASLPLRDHNEQFF.